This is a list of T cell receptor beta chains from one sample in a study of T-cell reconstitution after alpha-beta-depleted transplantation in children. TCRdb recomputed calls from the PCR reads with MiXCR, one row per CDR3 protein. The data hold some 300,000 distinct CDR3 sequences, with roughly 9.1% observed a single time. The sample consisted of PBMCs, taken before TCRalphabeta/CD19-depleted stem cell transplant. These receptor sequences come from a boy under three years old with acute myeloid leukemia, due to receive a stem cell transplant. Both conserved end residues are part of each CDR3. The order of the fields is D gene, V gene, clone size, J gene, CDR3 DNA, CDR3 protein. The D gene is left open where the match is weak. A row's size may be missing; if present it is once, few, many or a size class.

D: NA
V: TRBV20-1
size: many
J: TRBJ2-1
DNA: TGCAGTGCTAGAGATCCAACAGGGTGGGGCAATGAGCAGTTCTTC
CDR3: CSARDPTGWGNEQFF

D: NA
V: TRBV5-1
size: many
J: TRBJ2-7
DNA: TGCGCCAGCAGCCAACGCGGTGCCCGGGGCTACGAGCAGTACTTC
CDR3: CASSQRGARGYEQYF

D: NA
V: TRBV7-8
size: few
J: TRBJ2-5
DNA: TGTGCCAGCAGCTTATTGGAGGGTGGGGAGACCCAGTACTTC
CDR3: CASSLLEGGETQYF

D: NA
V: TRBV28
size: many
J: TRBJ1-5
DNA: TGTGCCAGCAGTCCGGGGACCGCGCCTTTCAATCAGCCCCAGCATTTT
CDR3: CASSPGTAPFNQPQHF

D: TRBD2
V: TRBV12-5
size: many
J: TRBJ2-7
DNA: TGTGCTAGTGGTTTGGTAACCGGGGGGGACTACGAGCAGTACTTC
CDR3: CASGLVTGGDYEQYF

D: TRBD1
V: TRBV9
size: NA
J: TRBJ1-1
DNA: TGTGCCAGCAGCGCTTCTACCTTATCACAGGGGCGGGAAGCTTTCTTT
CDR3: CASSASTLSQGREAFF

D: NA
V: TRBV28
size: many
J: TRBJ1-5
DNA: TGTGCCAGCAGTTTATTGGGAGGGGCTCAGCCCCAGCATTTT
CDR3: CASSLLGGAQPQHF

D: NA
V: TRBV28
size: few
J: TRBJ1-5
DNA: TGTGCCAGCAGTTTCGGGGTGAAAAATCAGCCCCAGCATTTT
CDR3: CASSFGVKNQPQHF

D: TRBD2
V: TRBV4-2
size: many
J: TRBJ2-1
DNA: TGTGCCAGCAGCCAAGATTGGGCTAGCGGGTTTAACAATGAGCAGTTCTTC
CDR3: CASSQDWASGFNNEQFF

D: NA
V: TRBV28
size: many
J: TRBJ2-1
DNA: TGTGCCAGCAGTTTAAAACAGGGAAGAAGGGATGAGCAGTTCTTC
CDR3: CASSLKQGRRDEQFF

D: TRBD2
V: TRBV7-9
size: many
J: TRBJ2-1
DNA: TGTGCCAGCAGCTCACCGGGACTACCCTCAAATGAGCAGTTCTTC
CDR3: CASSSPGLPSNEQFF

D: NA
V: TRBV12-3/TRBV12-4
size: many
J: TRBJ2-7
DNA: TGTGCCAGCAGTTTCCGGACAAATGGCTACGAGCAGTACTTC
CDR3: CASSFRTNGYEQYF

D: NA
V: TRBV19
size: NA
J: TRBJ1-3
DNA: TGTGCCAGTAGTACGCACAGGGTTATCTCTGGAAACACCATATATTTT
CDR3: CASSTHRVISGNTIYF

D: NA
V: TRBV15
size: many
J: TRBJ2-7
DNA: TGTGCCACCAGCAGAGATCAACGACCCACTTACGAGCAGTACTTC
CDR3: CATSRDQRPTYEQYF

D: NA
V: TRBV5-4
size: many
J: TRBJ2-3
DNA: TGTGCCAGCAGCTTAGGAGCCAGCAAGGGAAGGACGGCTACAGATACGCAGTATTTT
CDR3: CASSLGASKGRTATDTQYF

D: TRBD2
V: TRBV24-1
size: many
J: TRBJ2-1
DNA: TGTGCCACCAGTGATTTTCCGGGACTAGCGGTAGGCTCCTACAATGAGCAGTTCTTC
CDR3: CATSDFPGLAVGSYNEQFF

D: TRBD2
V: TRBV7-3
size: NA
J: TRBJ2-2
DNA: TGTGCCGTCGGTAGCGGGAGATCAGACGGGGAGCTGTTTTTT
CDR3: CAVGSGRSDGELFF

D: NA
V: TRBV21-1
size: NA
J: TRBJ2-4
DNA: TGTGCCAGCAGCAAAGCCGACAGGGGGGTGGCCAAAAACATTCAGTACTTC
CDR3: CASSKADRGVAKNIQYF

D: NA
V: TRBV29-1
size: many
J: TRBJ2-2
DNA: TGCAGCGTTGAGATCCTCAGTGGCGGGGAGCTGTTTTTT
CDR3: CSVEILSGGELFF

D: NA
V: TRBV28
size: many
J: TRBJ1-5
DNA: TGTGCCAGCAGTTTACTGGAGCCCTATAGCAATCAGCCCCAGCATTTT
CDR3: CASSLLEPYSNQPQHF

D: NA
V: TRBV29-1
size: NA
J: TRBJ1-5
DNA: TGCAGCGCCCGGGACTTGGGTCAGCCCCAGCATTTT
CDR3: CSARDLGQPQHF

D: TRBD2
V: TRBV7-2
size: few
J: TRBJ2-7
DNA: TGTGCCAGCAGAACAGGGACTAGCGTCTACGAGCAGTACTTC
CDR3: CASRTGTSVYEQYF